This TCR beta chain was sequenced during a study of blood T cell repertoires in COVID-19. On the study more broadly: The study drew acute and convalescent COVID-19 samples from the United States, Italy and Spain. Sources were T cells, B-cell-depleted T cells, or PBMCs; the material itself was cDNA or gDNA.

The CDR3 length is 15 residues. Germline loops: CDR1 SGDLS, CDR2 YYNGEE. Concerning this clone: The junction differs from germline at one of its ends, possibly a read error.

The authors' processing: Amplification from reference gene primers served as the basis for estimated nucleated cell counts. Profiled with immunoSEQ multiplex PCR; TCRdb holds only in-frame clones, not every one. V and J calls plus clone size are reproduced from that table; the DNA served to infer D and trimming. The sample has some 90,000 clones, approximately 90% seen once. The clonotype was recovered from a woman between 45 and 65 years old in a cohort sampled during active COVID-19. The rearrangement links TRBV9 to TRBJ2-1, with D maybe TRBD2 (5 bases). Material for sequencing was peripheral blood. The CDR3 spells CASSVVSTINNEQFF. CDR3 in DNA: TGTGCCAGCAGCGTAGTGTCGACTATAAACAATGAACAGTTCTTC.